The 23 T cell receptor beta chains in this list originate from one sample, sequenced in a study of a mutant IDH1 vaccine in newly diagnosed glioma. Sequencing used immunoSEQ multiplex PCR; TCRdb keeps in-frame clones, though not all of them. The sample contains some 42,000 clones, 65% to 90% of which appear only once. This sample's time point: week 35, safety follow-up. Topical imiquimod accompanied each vaccine dose, which consisted of 300 ug of mutant IDH1 20-mer peptide. Which antigens these TCRs recognize remains unknown. Material: PBMCs, obtained from a glioma patient whose treatment included an IDH1 peptide vaccine. The receptors originated from a woman in her fifties or sixties with glioma.

This clone was counted between two and nine times. The rearrangement uses TRBV2 and TRBJ1-1; 11 nucleotides line up with TRBD1. The CDR3 extends over 14 amino acids. Germline V gene data show CDR1 as SNHLY and CDR2 as FYNNEI. The ends lost 11 bases at V and 1 base at J; junction bases unmatched: 6. CDR3 DNA: TGTGCCTGCTGGGACAGGGGGAGGAACACTGAAGCTTTCTTT. Translated, it gives CACWDRGRNTEAFF.

This chain connects TRBV29-1 to TRBJ2-5; D possibly corresponds to TRBD1 (6 bases). V gave up 4 bases and J gave up 7 bases, with 16 bases separating them. This CDR3 spans 13 amino acids. The germline CDR1 and CDR2 sequences are SQVTM and ANQGSEA. This chain's CDR3 is CSVGVEQGVTQYF. The CDR3 DNA is TGCAGCGTTGGGGTGGAACAGGGAGTGACCCAGTACTTC. The whole variable domain, remainder taken from reference TRBV29-1 and TRBJ2-5, is SAVISQKPSRDICQRGTSLTIQCQVDSQVTMMFWYRQQPGQSLTLIATANQGSEATYESGFVIDKFPISRPNLTFSTLTVSNMSPEDSSIYLCSVGVEQGVTQYFGPGTRLLVL.

V gene TRBV5-5 combines with J gene TRBJ1-5; 7 bases map to TRBD1. Germline trimming cut 3 bases from V and 6 bases from J; bases unmatched to any gene: 6. The CDR3 runs to 14 residues. In germline, CDR1 is SGHKS, CDR2 YYEKEE (reference sequence). The CDR3 sequence is CASSSTGAGQPQHF. CDR3 DNA: TGTGCCAGCAGCTCAACAGGGGCTGGTCAGCCCCAGCATTTT.

The rearrangement links TRBV29-1 to TRBJ1-1; D is unclear. This CDR3 has 11 residues. Trimming stripped 6 bases from V and 5 bases from J, with 10 bases between. Per germline, CDR1 SQVTM and CDR2 ANQGSEA. As DNA, the CDR3 is TGCAGCGTCCCACACGGAACTGAAGCTTTCTTT. This translates into CSVPHGTEAFF.

The V gene is TRBV2, the J gene TRBJ2-1; 16 nucleotides agree with TRBD2. J gave up 10 bases and V 3 bases, and 6 bases lay outside the gene matches. The CDR3 covers 16 residues. Germline V gene sequence: CDR1 SNHLY, CDR2 FYNNEI. The CDR3 is CASSDGTSGGAREQFF. CDR3 nucleotides: TGTGCCAGCAGTGATGGGACTAGCGGGGGGGCCCGAGAGCAGTTCTTC.

This chain links TRBV9 with TRBJ2-2, with a possible D match to TRBD2 (5 bases). The V end was cut by 4 bases, the J end by 2 bases, with 6 bases between. The CDR3 length is 13 residues. Germline CDR1 and CDR2: SGDLS and YYNGEE. CDR3 loop: CASSRGNTGELFF. CDR3 in DNA: TGTGCCAGCAGCCGGGGAAACACCGGGGAGCTGTTTTTT.

The chain has TRBV5-6 and TRBJ1-1; unclear D gene. Trimming stripped 2 bases from V and 8 bases from J, with 7 bases between. This CDR3 is built from 11 residues. Germline-derived CDR1 and CDR2 are SGHDT and YYEEEE. Written as DNA, the CDR3 is TGTGCCAGCAGCTTCAACAGAGAAGCTTTCTTT. Protein: CASSFNREAFF.

This chain connects TRBV6-1 to TRBJ1-2, with D uncertain. In germline, CDR1 is MNHNS, CDR2 SASEGT. The V gene lost 6 bases and the J gene lost 0 bases, with 11 bases spanning the gap. The length of the CDR3 is 14 residues. CDR3 region: CASREGASNYGYTF. CDR3 sequence (DNA): TGTGCCAGCAGGGAGGGCGCTTCTAACTATGGCTACACCTTC.

By its share, this clone is medium-sized. The chain carries TRBV2 and TRBJ2-7, with 7 bases lining up with TRBD2. V shed 8 bases and J 0 bases; nucleotides not matched to a gene: 10. The CDR3 runs to 15 residues. Looked up from germline, CDR1 is SNHLY and CDR2 is FYNNEI. The CDR3 here is CASAGVGRASYEQYF. The CDR3 DNA is TGTGCCAGCGCGGGGGTAGGCAGGGCCTCCTACGAGCAGTACTTC.

The rearrangement links TRBV2 to TRBJ1-4; TRBD1 agrees at 9 bases. CDR1 is SNHLY, CDR2 FYNNEI, per germline. This CDR3 comprises 13 residues. J was trimmed by 7 bases and V by 7 bases; bases with no gene match: 4. The CDR3 DNA follows: TGTGCCAGCACGGACAGGGGAGCTGAAAAACTGTTTTTT. It is translated as CASTDRGAEKLFF.

The chain couples TRBV28 to TRBJ2-7; TRBD2 matches at 16 bases. Looked up from germline, CDR1 is MDHEN and CDR2 is SYDVKM. The trim removed 6 bases at V and 11 bases at J, leaving 7 bases unmatched. This CDR3 has 14 amino acids. The CDR3 loop reads CASRRTGLAGGEYF. In DNA, the CDR3 is TGTGCCAGCAGACGAACGGGACTAGCGGGGGGGGAGTACTTC.

In this sample, this clone turned up once. The rearrangement links TRBV7-3 to TRBJ2-7; TRBD1 aligns across 9 bases. The germline V gene has CDR1 SGHTA and CDR2 FQGTGA. Trimming at V came to 5 bases and at J to 3 bases, leaving 8 bases not matched to a gene. The CDR3 loop spans 15 amino acids. CDR3 nucleotide sequence: TGTGCCAGCAGCCCCACTGGGGGACAGGGCTACGAGCAGTACTTC. Protein sequence: CASSPTGGQGYEQYF.

The chain is built from TRBV7-2 and TRBJ1-6; TRBD1 matches at 10 bases. The CDR3 is 15 amino acids. V dropped 5 bases and J dropped 7; count of bases not matched to a gene: 5. Germline-derived CDR1 and CDR2 are SGHTA and FQGNSA. The CDR3 nucleotides are TGTGCCAGCAGCCCCCGGACAGGGGGAAATTCACCCCTCCACTTT. It yields the protein CASSPRTGGNSPLHF.

The V call is TRBV2, the J call TRBJ2-1; TRBD2 aligns across 11 bases. After removal of 2 bases from V and 8 bases from J, the junction contained 5 bases not matched to a gene. Germline V gene sequence: CDR1 SNHLY, CDR2 FYNNEI. This CDR3 region has 15 residues. The CDR3: CASSEISGGADEQFF. CDR3 nucleotides: TGTGCCAGCAGTGAAATTAGCGGGGGGGCCGATGAGCAGTTCTTC.

The V gene is TRBV7-2, the J gene TRBJ2-7; D is possibly TRBD1 (5 bases). The CDR3 totals 14 residues. V lost 3 bases to trimming and J lost 6 bases, with 15 bases between them. The V gene's germline CDR1 is SGHTA and CDR2 FQGNSA. The CDR3, as DNA: TGTGCCAGCAGCTTTTTGCAGGGTTTCGGCGAGCAGTACTTC. Its translation: CASSFLQGFGEQYF.

The J gene is TRBJ1-1, the V gene TRBV27, with TRBD1 identical over 7 bases. Germline CDR1 reads MNHEY; CDR2 reads SMNVEV (reference sequence). The trim removed 0 bases at V and 4 bases at J, leaving 5 bases unmatched. The CDR3 length is 15 residues. The CDR3 spells CASSLSTGVPTEAFF. In nucleotides, the CDR3 is TGTGCCAGCAGTTTATCCACAGGGGTCCCCACTGAAGCTTTCTTT.

This clone came up a few times. Compared with germline, one end of the junction differs, possibly owing to a read error. The genes are TRBV7-7 and TRBJ2-2, with D possibly matching TRBD2 (6 bases). The CDR3 runs to 13 residues. Germline lookup yields CDR1 SSHAT and CDR2 FNYEAQ (reference sequence). Here the CDR3 DNA reads TGTGCTAGCAGCCGCGGGGACACCGGGGAGCTGTTTTTT. It yields the protein CASSRGDTGELFF.

The V gene is TRBV10-3, the J gene TRBJ2-1; D is possibly TRBD1 (5 bases). Germline values: CDR1 ENHRY, CDR2 SYGVKD. V shed 2 bases and J shed 0 bases, with 5 bases lying between them. The length of the CDR3 is 14 residues. The CDR3, as DNA: TGTGCCATCAGTGAGGACAGCTCCTACAATGAGCAGTTCTTC. Amino acid sequence: CAISEDSSYNEQFF.

The chain carries TRBV6-1 and TRBJ1-5; D is perhaps TRBD1 (5 bases). Germline assignment: CDR1 MNHNS and CDR2 SASEGT. The CDR3 covers 16 residues. Trimming left V 4 bases short and J 2 bases short, with 15 bases between. The CDR3 DNA reads TGTGCCAGCAGTGGTACAGCGGGGCTTGGCAATCAGCCCCAGCATTTT. It specifies CASSGTAGLGNQPQHF.

V is TRBV5-1 and J is TRBJ2-7; D possibly corresponds to TRBD1 (5 bases). The CDR3 is 13 residues long. The germline V and J ends were trimmed by 2 bases and 2 bases, with 8 bases remaining between them. CDR1 and CDR2 from the germline V gene are SGHRS and YFSETQ. The CDR3 region has the DNA TGCGCCAGCAGCTTCGTAGGGGCCTACGAGCAGTACTTC. This sequence encodes CASSFVGAYEQYF.

J is TRBJ2-7 and V is TRBV5-1, with TRBD1 matching over 8 bases. Germline values: CDR1 SGHRS, CDR2 YFSETQ. The ends lost 2 bases at V and 0 bases at J; junction bases unmatched: 1. The CDR3 contains 14 residues. The CDR3 nucleotides read TGCGCCAGCAGCTTCACAGGGGGCTCCTACGAGCAGTACTTC. Encoded protein: CASSFTGGSYEQYF.

The genes are TRBV5-5 and TRBJ1-3; D ambiguous. CDR1 SGHKS and CDR2 YYEKEE come from the germline V gene (reference sequence). The ends were cut back, 0 bases at V and 9 bases at J, with 10 bases in the middle. This CDR3 has 13 amino acids. The DNA of the CDR3 is TGTGCCAGCAGCTTGGAGGCTAGCGGCACCATATATTTT. Protein: CASSLEASGTIYF.

This chain uses TRBV7-8 with TRBJ2-7; no definite D call. CDR1 SGHVS and CDR2 FQNEAQ come from the germline V gene. CDR3 length: 14 amino acids. V lost 1 base to trimming and J lost 4 bases, with 11 bases between them. This CDR3 is CASSLGGTGYEQYF. CDR3 DNA sequence: TGTGCCAGCAGCTTAGGCGGTACCGGTTACGAGCAGTACTTC.